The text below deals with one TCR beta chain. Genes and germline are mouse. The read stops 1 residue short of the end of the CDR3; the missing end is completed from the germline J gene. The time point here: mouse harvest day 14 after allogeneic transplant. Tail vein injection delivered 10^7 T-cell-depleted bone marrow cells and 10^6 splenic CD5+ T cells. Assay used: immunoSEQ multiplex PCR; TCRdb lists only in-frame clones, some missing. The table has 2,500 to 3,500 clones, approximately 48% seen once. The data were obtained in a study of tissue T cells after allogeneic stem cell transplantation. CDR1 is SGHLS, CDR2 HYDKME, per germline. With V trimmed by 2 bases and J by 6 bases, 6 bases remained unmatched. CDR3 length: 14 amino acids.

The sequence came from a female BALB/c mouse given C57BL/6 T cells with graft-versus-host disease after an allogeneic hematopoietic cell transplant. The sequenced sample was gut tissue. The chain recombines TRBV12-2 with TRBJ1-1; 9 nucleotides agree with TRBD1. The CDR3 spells CASSPGTGRAEVFF. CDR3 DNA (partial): TGTGCCAGCTCTCCCGGGACAGGGAGGGCAGAAGTCTTC. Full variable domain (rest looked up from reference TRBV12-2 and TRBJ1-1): NSGVVQSPRYIIKGKGERSILKCIPISGHLSVAWYQQTQGQELKFFIQHYDKMERDKGNLPSRFSVQQFDDYHSEMNMSALELEDSAVYFCASSPGTGRAEVFFGKGTRLTVV.